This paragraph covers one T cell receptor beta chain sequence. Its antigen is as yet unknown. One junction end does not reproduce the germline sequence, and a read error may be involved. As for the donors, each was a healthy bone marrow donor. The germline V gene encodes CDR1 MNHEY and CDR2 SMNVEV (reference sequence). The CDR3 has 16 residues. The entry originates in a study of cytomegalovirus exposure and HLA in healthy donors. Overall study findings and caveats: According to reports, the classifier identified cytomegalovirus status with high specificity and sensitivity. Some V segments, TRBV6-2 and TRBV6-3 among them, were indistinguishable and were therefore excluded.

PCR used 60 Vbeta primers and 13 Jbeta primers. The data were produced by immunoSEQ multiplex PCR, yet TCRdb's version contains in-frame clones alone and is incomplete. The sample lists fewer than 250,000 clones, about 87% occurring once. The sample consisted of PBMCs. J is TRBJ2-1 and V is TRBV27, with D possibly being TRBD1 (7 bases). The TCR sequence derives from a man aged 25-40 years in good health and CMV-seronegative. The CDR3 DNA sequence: TGTGCCAGCAGTTTATCAGGAGGGGGCTCCTCCAATGAGCAGTTCTTC. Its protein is CASSLSGGGSSNEQFF.